The entry that follows covers one T cell receptor (beta chain) sequence. This specimen belongs to a study of blood T cell repertoires in COVID-19. The overall study: The study drew acute and convalescent COVID-19 samples from the United States, Italy and Spain. In each case, the material was cDNA or gDNA derived from T cells, B-cell-depleted T cells, or PBMCs.

TCRdb keeps only in-frame clones here, not all; method: immunoSEQ multiplex PCR. The sample carries roughly 60,000 clones, approximately 80% recorded once. CDR3 length equals 14 residues. Looked up from germline, CDR1 is SGHRS and CDR2 is YFSETQ. Trimming took off 2 bases at V and 4 bases at J, with 12 bases between the two ends. The specimen was peripheral blood. V and J are TRBV5-1 and TRBJ1-1, with D maybe TRBD1 (5 bases). The TCR originated in a human donor in a cohort sampled during active or convalescent COVID-19. The CDR3 sequence: CASSLIGQGTEAFF. The CDR3 nucleotides read TGCGCCAGCAGCTTAATAGGGCAGGGCACTGAAGCTTTCTTT. The complete variable domain, with remaining parts taken from reference TRBV5-1 and TRBJ1-1, reads KAGVTQTPRYLIKTRGQQVTLSCSPISGHRSVSWYQQTPGQGLQFLFEYFSETQRNKGNFPGRFSGRQFSNSRSEMNVSTLELGDSALYLCASSLIGQGTEAFFGQGTRLTVV.